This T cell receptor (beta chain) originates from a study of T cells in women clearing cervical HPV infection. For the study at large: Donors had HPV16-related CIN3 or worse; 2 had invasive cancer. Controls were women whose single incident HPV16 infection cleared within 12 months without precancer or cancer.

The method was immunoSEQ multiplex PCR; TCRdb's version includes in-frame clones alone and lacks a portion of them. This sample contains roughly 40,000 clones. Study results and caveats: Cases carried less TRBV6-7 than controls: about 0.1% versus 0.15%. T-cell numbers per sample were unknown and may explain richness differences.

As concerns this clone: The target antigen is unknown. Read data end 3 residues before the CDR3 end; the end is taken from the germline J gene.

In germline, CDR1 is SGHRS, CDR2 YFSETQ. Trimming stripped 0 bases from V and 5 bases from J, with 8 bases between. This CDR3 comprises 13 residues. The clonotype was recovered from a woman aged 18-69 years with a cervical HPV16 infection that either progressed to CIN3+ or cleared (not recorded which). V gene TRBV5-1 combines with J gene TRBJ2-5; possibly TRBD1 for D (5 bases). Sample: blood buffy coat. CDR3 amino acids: CASSLAGKETQYF. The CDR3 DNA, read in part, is TGCGCCAGCAGCTTGGCAGGGAAGGAGACC.